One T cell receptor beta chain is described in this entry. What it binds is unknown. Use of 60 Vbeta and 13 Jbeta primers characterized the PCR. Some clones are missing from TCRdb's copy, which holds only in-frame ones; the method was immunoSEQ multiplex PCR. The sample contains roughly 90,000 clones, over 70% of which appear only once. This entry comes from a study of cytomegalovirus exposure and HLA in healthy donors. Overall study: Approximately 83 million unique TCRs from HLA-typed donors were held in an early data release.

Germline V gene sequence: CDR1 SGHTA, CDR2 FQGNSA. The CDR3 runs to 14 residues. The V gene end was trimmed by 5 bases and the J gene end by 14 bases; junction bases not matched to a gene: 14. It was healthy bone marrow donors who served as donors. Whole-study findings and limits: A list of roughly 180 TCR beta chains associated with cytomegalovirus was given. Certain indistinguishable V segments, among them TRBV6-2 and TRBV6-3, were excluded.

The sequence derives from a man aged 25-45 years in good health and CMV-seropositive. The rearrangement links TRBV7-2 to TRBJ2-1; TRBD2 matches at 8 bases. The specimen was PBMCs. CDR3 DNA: TGTGCCAGCAGCCCCTCGGGAGCGGGAGCCCGGAAGTTCTTC. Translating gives CASSPSGAGARKFF. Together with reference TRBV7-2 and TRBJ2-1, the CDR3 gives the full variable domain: GAGVSQSPSNKVTEKGKDVELRCDPISGHTALYWYRQSLGQGLEFLIYFQGNSAPDKSGLPSDRFSAERTGGSVSTLTIQRTQQEDSAVYLCASSPSGAGARKFFGPGTRLTVL.